The clone carrying this T cell receptor beta chain was recorded only once. Original processing notes: Reference gene primer amplification yielded estimated nucleated cell counts. The protocol was immunoSEQ multiplex PCR, while the TCRdb copy is restricted to in-frame clones and leaves out a portion. D and trimming come from the DNA, and the V and J calls and clone size come from that table. The sample yields fewer than 150,000 clones, roughly 86% seen once. The sample originates from a study of blood T cell repertoires in COVID-19. Overall study: Samples representing acute and convalescent COVID-19 were sourced from the United States, Italy and Spain. Nucleic acid was either cDNA or gDNA, and it came from T cells, B-cell-depleted T cells, or PBMCs.

The V gene lost 5 bases and the J gene lost 3 bases, with 11 bases spanning the gap. Germline assignment: CDR1 SEHNR and CDR2 FQNEAQ (reference sequence). The CDR3 runs to 14 residues. This receptor was identified in a woman aged 50 to 60 who had recovered from COVID-19. V usage is TRBV7-9 and J usage is TRBJ1-5, with D maybe TRBD1 (6 bases). The sample consisted of peripheral blood. Written as DNA, the CDR3 is TGTGCCAGCAGCCCCGACAGGTCCAATCAGCCCCAGCATTTT. Protein sequence: CASSPDRSNQPQHF.